This T cell receptor (beta chain) comes out of a study of read filtering for tumor transcriptome and immune sequencing. Study summary: Mean patient age was roughly 70 years, range roughly 40 to 80; around 17 male, more than 11 female.

Study-wide results and limits: Compared with RNA-seq, IR-seq gave much higher clonotype depth and reliability. IR-seq and RNA-seq agreed better without single-read clonotypes.

This library used approximately 370 ng RNA and molecular barcoded adaptors spanning alpha/delta and beta/gamma chains. One entry per CDR3 protein results from TCRdb running MiXCR on the reads. The table has approximately 58,000 distinct CDR3 sequences, roughly an eighth seen once. This clonotype was observed at least ten times. Its antigen is unknown. The receptor comes from a donor at least 40 years old with multiple myeloma. The material sequenced was a population of CD138-negative cells sorted from bone marrow.

The CDR3 reads CASSQAGPAAIYEQYF. The CDR3 nucleotides are TGTGCCAGCAGCCAAGCAGGACCGGCTGCCATCTACGAGCAGTACTTC. The chain uses TRBV14 and TRBJ2-7; D ambiguous. The CDR3 consists of 16 residues. Germline assignment: CDR1 SGHDN and CDR2 FVKESK. V shed 1 base and J shed 3 bases, with 16 bases lying between them.